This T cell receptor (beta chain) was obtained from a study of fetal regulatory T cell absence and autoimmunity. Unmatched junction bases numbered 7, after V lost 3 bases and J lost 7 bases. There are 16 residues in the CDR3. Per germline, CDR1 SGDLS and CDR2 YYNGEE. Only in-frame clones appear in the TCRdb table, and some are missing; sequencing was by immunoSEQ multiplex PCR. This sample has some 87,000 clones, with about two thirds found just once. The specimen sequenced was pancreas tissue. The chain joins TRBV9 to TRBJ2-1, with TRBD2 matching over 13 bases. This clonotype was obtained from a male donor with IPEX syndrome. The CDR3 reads CASSALLAGGRNEQFF. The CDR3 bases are TGTGCCAGCAGCGCCCTACTAGCGGGGGGGAGAAATGAGCAGTTCTTC.